The rows below give T cell receptor beta chains drawn from one sample of a study of cytomegalovirus exposure and HLA in healthy donors. Generated by immunoSEQ multiplex PCR, the TCRdb table keeps only in-frame clones and is missing some. This sample has about 130,000 clones, with less than 80% found just once. Sequenced input: PBMCs. The source is a man aged 50 to 59 in good health and CMV-seronegative. Each CDR3 is given with its conserved first and last residue. The D gene is left open where the match is weak. Clone size, where shown, is once, few, many, or a class for clones that have expanded.

J gene: TRBJ1-5; clone size: NA; D gene: NA; V gene: TRBV4-2; CDR3 DNA: TGTGCCAGCAGCCAAGAATCGTCGGGGCAGCCCCAGCATTTT; CDR3 protein: CASSQESSGQPQHF
J gene: TRBJ1-1; clone size: once; D gene: NA; V gene: TRBV6-1; CDR3 DNA: TGTGCCAGCAGTCAGGGAAGACACACTGAAGCTTTCTTT; CDR3 protein: CASSQGRHTEAFF
J gene: TRBJ2-1; clone size: NA; D gene: NA; V gene: TRBV5-1; CDR3 DNA: TGCGCCAGCAGCTTGGCCCAGGACAATGAGCAGTTCTTC; CDR3 protein: CASSLAQDNEQFF
J gene: TRBJ1-1; clone size: NA; D gene: NA; V gene: TRBV7-3; CDR3 DNA: TGTGCCAGCAGCTTTTTGGGCGGGGAGAACACTGAAGCTTTCTTT; CDR3 protein: CASSFLGGENTEAFF
J gene: TRBJ2-5; clone size: NA; D gene: NA; V gene: TRBV15; CDR3 DNA: TGTGCCACCAGCCAACGCAACGGAGGAGAGACCCAGTACTTC; CDR3 protein: CATSQRNGGETQYF
J gene: TRBJ1-2; clone size: NA; D gene: NA; V gene: TRBV29-1; CDR3 DNA: TGCAGCGTTGCAACAGGGAGCGGTGGCTACACCTTC; CDR3 protein: CSVATGSGGYTF
J gene: TRBJ1-4; clone size: few; D gene: TRBD1; V gene: TRBV6-1; CDR3 DNA: TGTGCCAGCAGTGCCCAGGGGGTATCTAATGAAAAACTGTTTTTT; CDR3 protein: CASSAQGVSNEKLFF
J gene: TRBJ2-5; clone size: NA; D gene: TRBD2; V gene: TRBV9; CDR3 DNA: TGTGCCAGCAGCGTCGTAGCGGGGGATGGGGAGACCCAGTACTTC; CDR3 protein: CASSVVAGDGETQYF
J gene: TRBJ2-3; clone size: NA; D gene: NA; V gene: TRBV5-1; CDR3 DNA: TGCGCCAGCGGGACAACGGGGCGTAGCACAGATACGCAGTATTTT; CDR3 protein: CASGTTGRSTDTQYF
J gene: TRBJ1-1; clone size: NA; D gene: TRBD1; V gene: TRBV5-6; CDR3 DNA: TGTGCCAGCACGGACCCCGGGACAGTTGAAGCTTTCTTT; CDR3 protein: CASTDPGTVEAFF
J gene: TRBJ1-1; clone size: NA; D gene: TRBD1; V gene: TRBV7-9; CDR3 DNA: TGTGCCAGCAGGCCGATTTACGGGACAGGGGATACTGAAGCTTTCTTT; CDR3 protein: CASRPIYGTGDTEAFF
J gene: TRBJ1-5; clone size: NA; D gene: NA; V gene: TRBV15; CDR3 DNA: TGTGCCACCAGCCCGACAGGTAACAATCAGCCCCAGCATTTT; CDR3 protein: CATSPTGNNQPQHF
J gene: TRBJ2-7; clone size: NA; D gene: TRBD1; V gene: TRBV11-3; CDR3 DNA: TGTGCCAGCAGCTTAGGGGACAGCTACGAGCAGTACTTC; CDR3 protein: CASSLGDSYEQYF
J gene: TRBJ1-4; clone size: few; D gene: TRBD1; V gene: TRBV5-5; CDR3 DNA: TGTGCCAGCAGCTTAACGACAGGGGGTAATGAAAAACTGTTTTTT; CDR3 protein: CASSLTTGGNEKLFF